This T cell receptor beta chain came from a study of T cells after posttransplantation cyclophosphamide. Study-wide results and limits: Tissue-infiltrating T cells from skin or gut overlapped little with blood T cells. Recipient CMV seropositivity and CMV reactivation strongly tracked TRB clonality.

The germline V gene has CDR1 SEHNR and CDR2 FQNEAQ (reference sequence). The CDR3 contains 11 residues. V gave up 6 bases and J gave up 10 bases, with 10 bases separating them. The data were produced by immunoSEQ multiplex PCR, yet TCRdb's version contains in-frame clones alone and is incomplete. The sample holds some 13,000 clones, under 85% seen once. This clone was picked up a small number of times. The antigen remains undetermined. The sequence came from a middle-aged man in good health, CMV-negative, and a related stem cell transplant donor. This rearrangement joins TRBV7-9 to TRBJ2-4; the D gene is possibly TRBD2 (6 bases). The sample taken for sequencing was memory CD4+ T cells sorted from PBMCs. This CDR3 reads CASRGGGIQYF. The CDR3 DNA reads as TGTGCCAGCAGGGGAGGCGGAATTCAGTACTTC.